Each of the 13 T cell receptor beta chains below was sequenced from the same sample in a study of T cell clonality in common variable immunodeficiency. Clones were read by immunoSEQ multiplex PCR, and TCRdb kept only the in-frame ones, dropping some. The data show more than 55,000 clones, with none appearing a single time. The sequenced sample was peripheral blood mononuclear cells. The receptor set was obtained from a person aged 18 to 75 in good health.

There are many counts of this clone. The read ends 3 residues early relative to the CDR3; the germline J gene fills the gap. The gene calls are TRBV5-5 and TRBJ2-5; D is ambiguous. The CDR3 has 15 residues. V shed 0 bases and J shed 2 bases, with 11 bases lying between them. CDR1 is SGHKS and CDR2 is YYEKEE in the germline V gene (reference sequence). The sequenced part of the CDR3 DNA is TGTGCCAGCAGCTTGGTCATCCAGACTCAAGAGACC. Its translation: CASSLVIQTQET. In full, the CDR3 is CASSLVIQTQETQYF.

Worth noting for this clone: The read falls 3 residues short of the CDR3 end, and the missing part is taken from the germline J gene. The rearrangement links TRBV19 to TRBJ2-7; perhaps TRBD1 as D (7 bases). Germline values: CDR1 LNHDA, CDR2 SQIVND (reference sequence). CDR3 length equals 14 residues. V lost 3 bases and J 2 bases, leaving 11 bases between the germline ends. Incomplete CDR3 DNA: TGTGCCAGTAGTATTTCAGGGGGGACCTACGAG. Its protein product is CASSISGGTYE. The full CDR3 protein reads CASSISGGTYEQYF.

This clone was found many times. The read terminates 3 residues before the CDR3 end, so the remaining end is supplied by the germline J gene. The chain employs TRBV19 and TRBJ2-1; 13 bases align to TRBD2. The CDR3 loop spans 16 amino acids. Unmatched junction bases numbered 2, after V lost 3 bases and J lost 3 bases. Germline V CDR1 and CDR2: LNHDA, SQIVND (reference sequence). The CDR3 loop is CASSIRTSGSYNEQFF. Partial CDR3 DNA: TGTGCCAGTAGTATTAGGACTAGCGGGAGCTACAATGAG.

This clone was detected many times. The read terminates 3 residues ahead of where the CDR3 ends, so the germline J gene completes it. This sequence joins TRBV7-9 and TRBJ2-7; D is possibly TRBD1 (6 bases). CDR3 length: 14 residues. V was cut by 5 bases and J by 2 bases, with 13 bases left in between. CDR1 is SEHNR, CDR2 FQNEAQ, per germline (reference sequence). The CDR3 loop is CASSARDRTYEQYF. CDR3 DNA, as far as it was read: TGTGCCAGCAGCGCCCGAGACAGGACCTACGAG.

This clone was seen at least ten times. The CDR3 region is CASSEAAGGTYYEQYF. Partial CDR3 DNA: TGTGCCAGCAGTGAAGCGGCCGGAGGGACATACTACGAG. The chain joins TRBV6-1 to TRBJ2-7; D may match TRBD1 or TRBD2 (6 bases each). The read ends 3 residues before the CDR3 terminus; that terminus is restored from the germline J gene. CDR3 size: 16 residues. V dropped 0 bases and J dropped 3 bases, with 15 bases sitting between them. CDR1 is MNHNS, CDR2 SASEGT, per germline.

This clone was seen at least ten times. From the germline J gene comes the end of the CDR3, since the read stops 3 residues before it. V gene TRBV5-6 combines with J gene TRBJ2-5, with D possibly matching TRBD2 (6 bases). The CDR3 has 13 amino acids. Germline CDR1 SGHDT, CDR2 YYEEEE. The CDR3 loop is CASSPAGSLTQYF. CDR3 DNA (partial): TGTGCCAGCAGCCCAGCGGGCTCTCTAACC.

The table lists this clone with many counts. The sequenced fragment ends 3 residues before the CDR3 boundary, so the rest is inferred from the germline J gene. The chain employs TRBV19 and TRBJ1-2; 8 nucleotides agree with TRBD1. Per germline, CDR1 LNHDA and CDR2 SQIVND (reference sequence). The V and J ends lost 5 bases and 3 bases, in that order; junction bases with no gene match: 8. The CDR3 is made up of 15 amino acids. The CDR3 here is CASSSPGTGYYGYTF. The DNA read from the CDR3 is TGTGCCAGTAGTTCACCCGGGACAGGTTACTATGGC.

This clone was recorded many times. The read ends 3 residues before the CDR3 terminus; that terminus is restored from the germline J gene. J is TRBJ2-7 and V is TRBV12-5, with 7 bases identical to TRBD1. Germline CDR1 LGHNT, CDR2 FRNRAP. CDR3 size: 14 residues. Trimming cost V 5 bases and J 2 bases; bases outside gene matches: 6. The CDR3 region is CASGPQTGTYEQYF. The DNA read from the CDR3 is TGTGCTAGTGGTCCCCAGACAGGGACCTACGAG.

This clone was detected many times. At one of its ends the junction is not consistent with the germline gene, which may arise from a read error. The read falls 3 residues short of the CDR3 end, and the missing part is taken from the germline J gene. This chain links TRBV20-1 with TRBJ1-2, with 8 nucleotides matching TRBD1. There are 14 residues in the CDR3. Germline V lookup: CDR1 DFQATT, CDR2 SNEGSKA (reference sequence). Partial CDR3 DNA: TGCAGTGCTAGAGGAGGACAGGGTAACTATGGT. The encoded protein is CSARGGQGNYG. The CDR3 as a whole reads CSARGGQGNYGYTF.

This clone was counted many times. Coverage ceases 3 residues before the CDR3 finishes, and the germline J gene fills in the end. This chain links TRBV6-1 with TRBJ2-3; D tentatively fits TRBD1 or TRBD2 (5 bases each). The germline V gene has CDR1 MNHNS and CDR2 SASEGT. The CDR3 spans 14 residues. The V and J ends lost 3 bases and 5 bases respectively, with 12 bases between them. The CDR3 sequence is CASSDMRGRDTQYF. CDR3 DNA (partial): TGTGCCAGCAGTGACATGAGGGGCCGAGATACG.

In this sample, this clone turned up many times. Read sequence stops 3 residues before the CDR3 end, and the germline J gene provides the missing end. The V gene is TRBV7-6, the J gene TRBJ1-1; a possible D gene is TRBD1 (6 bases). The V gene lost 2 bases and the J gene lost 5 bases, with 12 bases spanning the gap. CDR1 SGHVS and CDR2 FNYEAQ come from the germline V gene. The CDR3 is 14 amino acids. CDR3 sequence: CASSLSSQGTEAFF. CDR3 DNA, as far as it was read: TGTGCCAGCAGCTTATCCAGCCAGGGGACTGAA. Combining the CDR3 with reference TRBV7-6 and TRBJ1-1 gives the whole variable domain GAGVSQSPRYKVTKRGQDVALRCDPISGHVSLYWYRQALGQGPEFLTYFNYEAQQDKSGLPNDRFSAERPEGSISTLTIQRTEQRDSAMYRCASSLSSQGTEAFFGQGTRLTVV.

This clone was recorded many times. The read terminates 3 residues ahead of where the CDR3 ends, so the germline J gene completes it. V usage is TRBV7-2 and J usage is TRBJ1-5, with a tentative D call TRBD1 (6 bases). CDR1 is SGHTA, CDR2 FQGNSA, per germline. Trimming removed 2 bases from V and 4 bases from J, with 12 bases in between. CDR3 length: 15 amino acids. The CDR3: CASSLKDSFNQPQHF. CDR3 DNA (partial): TGTGCCAGCAGCTTAAAGGACAGCTTTAATCAGCCC.

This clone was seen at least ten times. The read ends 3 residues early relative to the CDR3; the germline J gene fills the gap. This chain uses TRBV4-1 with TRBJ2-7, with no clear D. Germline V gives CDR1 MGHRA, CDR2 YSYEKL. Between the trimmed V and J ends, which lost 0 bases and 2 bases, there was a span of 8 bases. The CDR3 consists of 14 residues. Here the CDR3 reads CASSQEAGTYEQYF. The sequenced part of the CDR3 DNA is TGCGCCAGCAGCCAAGAAGCAGGAACCTACGAG.